This T cell receptor beta chain was observed in a study of cytomegalovirus exposure and HLA in healthy donors. Overall study results and limits: Within the data, a cluster of highly shared sequence variants was likely a sequencing artifact. It was confirmed in vitro that a few of the CMV-associated chains were specific for CMV antigens. The authors later found TCR association rates varying by HLA locus, with DRB1 most and HLA-C fewest.

With respect to this clone: Its cognate antigen is unknown.

This CDR3 has 13 residues. V dropped 1 base and J dropped 5 bases, with 9 bases sitting between them. The V gene's germline CDR1 is SGHTS and CDR2 YDEGEE. When sampled, the donors appeared nominally healthy, though they likely had unrecorded immune exposures. Primers: 60 Vbeta forward and 13 Jbeta reverse. Clones were sequenced by immunoSEQ multiplex PCR, and TCRdb holds only the in-frame ones, with some missing. The table lists roughly 77,000 clones. V is TRBV5-8 and J is TRBJ1-1; a weak D match, TRBD1 (6 bases). Sequencing used PBMCs. This clonotype was obtained from a female donor in good health and CMV-seropositive. The CDR3 bases are TGTGCCAGCAGCTTGCAGGGGTGGACTGAAGCTTTCTTT. Translation gives CASSLQGWTEAFF.